The source of this T cell receptor beta chain is a study of T cells in Graves' hyperthyroidism and ophthalmopathy. Overall study results and limits: Also found in blood were most expanded thyroid clonotypes above 0.001.

The source material, RNA transcripts, was used to amplify TCR beta CDR3 regions. The HTBI set primed first-round TCR CDR3 RT-PCR. Via MiXCR, TCRdb re-called the multiplex PCR reads, giving one row per CDR3 protein. The sample has about 400,000 distinct CDR3 sequences; roughly 15% are singletons. The CDR3 length is 16 residues. Germline assignment: CDR1 LNHNV and CDR2 YYDKDF (reference sequence). Losses at the gene ends were 5 bases for V and 0 bases for J; bases not matched to a gene: 6. This clonotype was observed a few times. Its antigen is still unknown. Each ophthalmopathy patient scored at least 3 on the Clinical Activity Score and at least 4 on NOSPECS grade, with duration under 3 months.

The sequenced material came from blood. The J gene is TRBJ2-3, the V gene TRBV15; 9 bases fit TRBD1. This clonotype was sampled from a woman aged 55-69 years with Graves' ophthalmopathy. The CDR3 region has the DNA TGTGCCACCAGCCCCCGGGACAGGGAGAGCACAGATACGCAGTATTTT. It encodes CATSPRDRESTDTQYF.